This T cell receptor (beta chain) was identified in a study of technical replicates of blood from a few donors. Per germline, CDR1 MNHEY and CDR2 SMNVEV (reference sequence). Trimming left V 3 bases short and J 3 bases short, with 7 bases between. CDR3 length: 13 amino acids. This clone was seen only once. Profiled with immunoSEQ multiplex PCR; TCRdb holds only in-frame clones, not every one. The sample contains tens of thousands of clones, roughly 90% of which appear only once. The rearrangement links TRBV27 to TRBJ2-3, with D perhaps TRBD2 (5 bases). The clonotype comes from a human donor in good health. Some clones in this sample may be carry-over from other donors' samples. Sequenced material: PBMCs. The CDR3 region has the DNA TGTGCCAGCAGTTTGACTACGACAGATACGCAGTATTTT. This codes for CASSLTTTDTQYF.